Reported below is one TCR beta chain. Its antigen is still unknown. This entry belongs to a study of tissue T cells after allogeneic stem cell transplantation. Broader study findings: Within patients, tissue anatomy strongly shaped TCR repertoire composition.

Sequenced by immunoSEQ multiplex PCR; TCRdb stores in-frame clones only, minus some. The sample yields roughly 9,200 clones, more than 50% seen once. The CDR3 loop spans 11 amino acids. The germline V gene encodes CDR1 GTSNPN and CDR2 SVGIG (reference sequence). Trimming left V 0 bases short and J 12 bases short, with 9 bases between. The chain employs TRBV30 and TRBJ2-1; unclear D gene. This receptor was obtained from a woman aged 18-49 years with breast cancer. Specimen: tissue from the jejunum, collected at autopsy. CDR3 sequence: CAWSVSRRQFF. DNA of the CDR3: TGTGCCTGGAGTGTATCGCGAAGGCAGTTCTTC.